One TCR beta chain is described in this entry. The antigen is unknown. This entry comes from a study of PD-1 blockade in mismatch repair-deficient tumors. Study information: Enrolled 2013-2016, patients had progressing, pretreated mismatch repair-deficient cancers of about a dozen types.

Here immunoSEQ multiplex PCR was the method, and the copy in TCRdb shows in-frame clones only, minus some. The data show 15,000 to 20,000 clones, over 75% seen once. CDR3 length: 14 amino acids. In germline, CDR1 is ENHRY, CDR2 SYGVKD. The V gene end was trimmed by 10 bases and the J gene end by 2 bases; junction bases not matched to a gene: 8. TCR sequencing covered a few patients who responded to pembrolizumab. Regarding the study as a whole: Tumor-resident clones, often undetectable pretreatment in blood, expanded then contracted after pembrolizumab.

V and J are TRBV10-3 and TRBJ1-1; the match to TRBD1 covers 9 bases. The specimen comprised PBMCs, sampled less than 25 weeks after starting pembrolizumab. The origin of this receptor is an adult with mismatch repair-deficient cancer. The CDR3 is CATRPGQGNTEAFF. Written as DNA, the CDR3 is TGTGCCACCAGGCCGGGACAGGGAAACACTGAAGCTTTCTTT.